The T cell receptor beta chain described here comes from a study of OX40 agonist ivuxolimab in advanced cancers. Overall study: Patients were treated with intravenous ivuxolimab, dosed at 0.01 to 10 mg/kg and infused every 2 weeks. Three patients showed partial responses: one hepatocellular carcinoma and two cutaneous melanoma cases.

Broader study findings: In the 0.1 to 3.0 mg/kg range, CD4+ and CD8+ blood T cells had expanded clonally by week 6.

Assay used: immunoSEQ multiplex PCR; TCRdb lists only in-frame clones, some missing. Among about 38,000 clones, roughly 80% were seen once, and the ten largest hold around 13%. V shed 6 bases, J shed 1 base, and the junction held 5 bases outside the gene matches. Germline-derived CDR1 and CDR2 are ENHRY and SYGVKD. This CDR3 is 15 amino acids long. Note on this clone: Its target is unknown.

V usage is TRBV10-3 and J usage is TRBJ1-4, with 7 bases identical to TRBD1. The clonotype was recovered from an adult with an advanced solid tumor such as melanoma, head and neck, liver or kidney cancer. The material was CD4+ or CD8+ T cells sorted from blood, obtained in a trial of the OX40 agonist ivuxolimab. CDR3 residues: CAISTGVGTNEKLFF. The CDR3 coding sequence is TGTGCCATCAGCACAGGGGTGGGAACTAATGAAAAACTGTTTTTT.